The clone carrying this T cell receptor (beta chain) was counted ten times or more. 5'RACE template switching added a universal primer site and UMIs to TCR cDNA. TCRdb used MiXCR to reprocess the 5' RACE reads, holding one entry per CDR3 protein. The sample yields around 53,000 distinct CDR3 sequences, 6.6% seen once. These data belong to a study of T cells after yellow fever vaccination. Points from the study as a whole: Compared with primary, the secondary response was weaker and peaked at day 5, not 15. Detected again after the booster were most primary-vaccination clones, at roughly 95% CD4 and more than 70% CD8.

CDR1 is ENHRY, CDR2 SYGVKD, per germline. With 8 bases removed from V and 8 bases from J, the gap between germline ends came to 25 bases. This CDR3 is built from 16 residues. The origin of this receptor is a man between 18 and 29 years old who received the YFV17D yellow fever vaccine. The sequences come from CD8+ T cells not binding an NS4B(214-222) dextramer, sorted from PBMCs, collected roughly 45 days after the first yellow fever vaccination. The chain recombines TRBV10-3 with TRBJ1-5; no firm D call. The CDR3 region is CAIGSPDRSRLEPQHF. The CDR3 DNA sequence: TGTGCCATCGGAAGCCCGGACCGCTCAAGGTTGGAGCCCCAGCATTTT.